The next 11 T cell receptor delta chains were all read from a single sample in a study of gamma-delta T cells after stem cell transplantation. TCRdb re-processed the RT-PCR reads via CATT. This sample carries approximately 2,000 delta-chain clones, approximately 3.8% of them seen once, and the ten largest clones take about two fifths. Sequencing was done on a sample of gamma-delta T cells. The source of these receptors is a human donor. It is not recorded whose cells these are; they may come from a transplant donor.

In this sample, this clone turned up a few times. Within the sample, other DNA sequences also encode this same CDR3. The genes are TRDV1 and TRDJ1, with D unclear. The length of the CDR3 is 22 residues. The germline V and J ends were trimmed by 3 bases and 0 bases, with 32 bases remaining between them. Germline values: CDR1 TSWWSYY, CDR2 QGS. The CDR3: CALGDLRLVWFDTPDYTDKLIF. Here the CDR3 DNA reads TGTGCTCTTGGGGACTTACGGTTGGTTTGGTTTGACACTCCTGACTACACCGATAAACTCATCTTT.

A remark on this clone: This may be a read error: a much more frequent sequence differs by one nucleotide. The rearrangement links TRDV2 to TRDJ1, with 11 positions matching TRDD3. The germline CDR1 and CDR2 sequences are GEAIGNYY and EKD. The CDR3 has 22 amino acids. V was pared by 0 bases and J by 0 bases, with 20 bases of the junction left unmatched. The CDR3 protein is CACDTVPYPVLGDNPYTDKLIF. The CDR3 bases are TGTGCCTGTGACACCGTCCCCTACCCGGTACTGGGGGATAACCCTTACACCGATAAACTCATCTTT.

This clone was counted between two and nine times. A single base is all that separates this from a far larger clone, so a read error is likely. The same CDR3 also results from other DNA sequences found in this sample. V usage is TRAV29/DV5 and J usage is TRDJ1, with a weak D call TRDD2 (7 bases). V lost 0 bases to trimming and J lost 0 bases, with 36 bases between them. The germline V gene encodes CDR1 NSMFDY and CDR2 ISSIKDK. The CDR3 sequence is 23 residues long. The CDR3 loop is CAASVASYPLGDGGFFNTDKLIF. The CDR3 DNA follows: TGTGCAGCAAGCGTGGCTTCCTATCCCCTAGGGGATGGCGGTTTCTTTAACACCGATAAACTCATCTTT.

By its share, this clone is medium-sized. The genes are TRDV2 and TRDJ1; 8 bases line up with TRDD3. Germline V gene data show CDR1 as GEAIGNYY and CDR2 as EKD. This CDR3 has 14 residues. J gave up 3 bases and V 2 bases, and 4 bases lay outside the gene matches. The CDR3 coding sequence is TGTGCCTGTGACAACCTGGGGGACGCCGATAAACTCATCTTT. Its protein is CACDNLGDADKLIF.

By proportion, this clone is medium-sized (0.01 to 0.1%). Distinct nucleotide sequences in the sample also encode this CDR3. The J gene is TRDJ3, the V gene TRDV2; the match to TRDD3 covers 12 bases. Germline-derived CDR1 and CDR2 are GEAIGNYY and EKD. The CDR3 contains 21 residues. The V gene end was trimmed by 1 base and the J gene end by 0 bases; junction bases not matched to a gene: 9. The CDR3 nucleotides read TGTGCCTGTGACACGGGCTGGGGGATACGCTCTGACTCCTGGGACACCCGACAGATGTTTTTC. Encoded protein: CACDTGWGIRSDSWDTRQMFF.

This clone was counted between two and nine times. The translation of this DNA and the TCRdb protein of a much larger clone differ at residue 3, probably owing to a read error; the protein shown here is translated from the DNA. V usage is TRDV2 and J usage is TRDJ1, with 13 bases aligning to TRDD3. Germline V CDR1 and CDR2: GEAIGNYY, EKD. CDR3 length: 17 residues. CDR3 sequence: CARDSVLGDTGTDKLIF. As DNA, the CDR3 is TGTGCCCGTGATTCTGTACTGGGGGATACGGGGACCGATAAACTCATCTTT.

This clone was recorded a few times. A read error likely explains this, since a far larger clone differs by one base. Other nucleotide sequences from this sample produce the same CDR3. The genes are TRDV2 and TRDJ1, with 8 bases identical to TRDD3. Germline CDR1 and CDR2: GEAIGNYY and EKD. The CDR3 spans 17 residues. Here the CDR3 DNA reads TGTGCCTGTGACTTCGTACTGGGGGTCAACGAGGCCGATAAACTCATTTTT. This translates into CACDFVLGVNEADKLIF.

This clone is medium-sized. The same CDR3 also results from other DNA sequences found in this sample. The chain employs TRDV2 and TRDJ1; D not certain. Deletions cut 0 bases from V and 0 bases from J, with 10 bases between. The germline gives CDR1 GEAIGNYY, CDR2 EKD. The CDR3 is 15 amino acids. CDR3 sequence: CACDTLGPYTDKLIF. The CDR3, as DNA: TGTGCCTGTGACACCCTCGGGCCGTACACCGATAAACTCATCTTT.

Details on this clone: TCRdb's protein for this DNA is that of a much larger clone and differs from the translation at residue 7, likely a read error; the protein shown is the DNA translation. The CDR3 nucleotides are TGTGCCTGTGACACGATACCGGGGGATAGAGGGTACACCGATAAACTCATCTTT. Its translation: CACDTIPGDRGYTDKLIF. This chain uses TRDV2 with TRDJ1, with TRDD3 matching over 8 bases. CDR1 GEAIGNYY and CDR2 EKD come from the germline V gene. This CDR3 comprises 18 residues. After removal of 1 base from V and 0 bases from J, the junction contained 12 bases not matched to a gene.

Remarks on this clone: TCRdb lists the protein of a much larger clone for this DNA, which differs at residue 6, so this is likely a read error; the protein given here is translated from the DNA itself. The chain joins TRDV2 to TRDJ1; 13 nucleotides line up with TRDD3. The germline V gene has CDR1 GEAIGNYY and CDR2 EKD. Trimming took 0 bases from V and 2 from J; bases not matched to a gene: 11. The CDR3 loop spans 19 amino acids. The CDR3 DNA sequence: TGTGCCTGTGACACCGTAGGGCCACTGGGGGATACGAGAACCGATAAACTCATCTTT. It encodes CACDTVGPLGDTRTDKLIF.

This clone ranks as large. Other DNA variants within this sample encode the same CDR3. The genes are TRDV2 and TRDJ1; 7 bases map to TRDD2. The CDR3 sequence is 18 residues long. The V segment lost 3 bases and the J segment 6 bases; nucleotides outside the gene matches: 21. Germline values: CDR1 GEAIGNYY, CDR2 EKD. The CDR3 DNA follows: TGTGCCTGTGACCCAGTGGGCCTTCCTCGCGTTGTGGGACATAAACTCATCTTT. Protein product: CACDPVGLPRVVGHKLIF.